This TCR beta chain was identified in a study of control samples from healthy donors and cancer patients (dated by TCRdb to the early 2020s). V was cut back by 6 bases and J by 2 bases, leaving a gap of 14 bases between them. For CDR1 and CDR2, the germline V gene lists MDHEN and SYDVKM. Measured from the cysteine to the phenylalanine, the CDR3 is 15 residues long. The kept DNA is CDR3 alone, 45 bases in frame from the first base. The library came from the immunoSEQ multiplex PCR assay. TCRdb obtained this table from immuneACCESS and retained in-frame rearrangements with V and J assigned. These tables miss some clones; where compared with another copy, unresolved V genes account for less than half of the shortfall, and the remainder is unexplained. Present in this sample are approximately 130,000 clones, more than 70% of which were seen just once. 2.9% of the sample goes to the ten largest clones.

With respect to this clone: Its antigen is still unknown. Per-base quality was not reported, and no clone a single base away is much larger than it.

Sequencing was done on a sample of blood. The sequence is built from TRBV28 and TRBJ1-3; the D gene is perhaps TRBD1, on 5 matching bases. This TCR derives from a man in his sixties in good health. The nucleotide sequence reads as follows: TGTGCCAGCAGAGTGAGGGGTAAACCTGGAAACACCATATATTTT. Its protein product is CASRVRGKPGNTIYF.